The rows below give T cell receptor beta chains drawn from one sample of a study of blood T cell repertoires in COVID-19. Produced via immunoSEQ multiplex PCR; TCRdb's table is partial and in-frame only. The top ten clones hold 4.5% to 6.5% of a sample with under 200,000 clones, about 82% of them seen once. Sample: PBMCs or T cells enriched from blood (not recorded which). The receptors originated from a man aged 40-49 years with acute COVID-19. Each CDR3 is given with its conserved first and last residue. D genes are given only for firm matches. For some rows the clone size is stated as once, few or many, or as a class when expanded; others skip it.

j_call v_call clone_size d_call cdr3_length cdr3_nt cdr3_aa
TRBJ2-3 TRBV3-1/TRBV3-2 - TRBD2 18 TGTGCCAGCAGCCATGATAGGGGACTAGCGGGAGGATTAGATACGCAGTATTTT CASSHDRGLAGGLDTQYF
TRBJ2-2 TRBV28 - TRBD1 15 TGTGCCAGCAGTTTGGAAACAGGGGGCTCCGGGGAGCTGTTTTTT CASSLETGGSGELFF
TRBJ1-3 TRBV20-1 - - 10 TGCAGTGCTGGGCAAGACACCATATATTTT CSAGQDTIYF
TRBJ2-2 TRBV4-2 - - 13 TGTGCCAGCAGCCAAGACTACGCCGGGGAGCTGTTTTTT CASSQDYAGELFF
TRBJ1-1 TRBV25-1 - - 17 TGTGCCAGCAGTGACCGTCGCGGGGGCGATTGGGACACTGAAGCTTTCTTT CASSDRRGGDWDTEAFF
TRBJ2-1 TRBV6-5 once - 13 TGTGCCAGCAGTTACTCGAGTCGTGTTGAGCAGTTCTTC CASSYSSRVEQFF
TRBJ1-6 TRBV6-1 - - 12 TGTGCCAGCAGTGAAGGGGGAGCACCCCTCCACTTT CASSEGGAPLHF
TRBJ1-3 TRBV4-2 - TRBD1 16 TGTGCCAGCAGCCAAGAGACGACAGGGTCTTGGAACACCATATATTTT CASSQETTGSWNTIYF
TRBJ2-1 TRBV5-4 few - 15 TGTGCCAGCAGCCTAAAGCAGGGAAGGTGGAATGAGCAGTTCTTC CASSLKQGRWNEQFF
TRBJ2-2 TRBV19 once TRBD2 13 TGTGCCAGCCGGACTAGCCCCACCGGGGAGCTGTTTTTT CASRTSPTGELFF
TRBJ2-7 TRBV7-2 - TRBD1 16 TGTGCCAGCAGAGGGGACAGGGGGTGGAATAGGTACGAGCAGTACTTC CASRGDRGWNRYEQYF
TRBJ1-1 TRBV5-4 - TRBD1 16 TGTGCCAGCAGTATCCCGGGACAGGAGATGAACACTGAAGCTTTCTTT CASSIPGQEMNTEAFF
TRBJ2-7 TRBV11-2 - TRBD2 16 TGTGCCAGCAGCTCCGCAGCGGGAGGGCCCCCCTACGAGCAGTACTTC CASSSAAGGPPYEQYF
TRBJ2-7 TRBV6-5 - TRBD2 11 TGTGCCAGTGGGAGGGCTCTTGAGCAGTACTTC CASGRALEQYF
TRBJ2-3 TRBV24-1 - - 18 TGTGCCACCAGTGACTTCGGGGGACCGCGCCCAAGCACAGATACGCAGTATTTT CATSDFGGPRPSTDTQYF
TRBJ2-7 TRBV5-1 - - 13 TGCGCCAGCAGCAGAGGACAGCCCTACGAGCAGTACTTC CASSRGQPYEQYF
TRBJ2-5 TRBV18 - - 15 TGTGCCAGCTCACCAATTAGCGGATCCCAAGAGACCCAGTACTTC CASSPISGSQETQYF
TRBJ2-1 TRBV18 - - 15 TGTGCCAGCTCACCACTAGCGGATTCCTACAATGAGCAGTTCTTC CASSPLADSYNEQFF
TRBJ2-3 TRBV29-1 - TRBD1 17 TGCAGCGGCTCCCATCCCATCACCGGGACAGGGAAAGATACGCAGTATTTT CSGSHPITGTGKDTQYF
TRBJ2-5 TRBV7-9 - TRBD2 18 TGTGCCAGCAGCTTAGGCTGGGTGACTAGCGGGGAGGGCGAGACCCAGTACTTC CASSLGWVTSGEGETQYF
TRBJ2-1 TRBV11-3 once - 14 TGTGCCAGCAGCTTATTACACCCGCGGGGTGAGCAGTTCTTC CASSLLHPRGEQFF
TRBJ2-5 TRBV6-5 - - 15 TGTGCCAGCAGTTACCCCCGGGGGAGCCAAGAGACCCAGTACTTC CASSYPRGSQETQYF